Listed below are T cell receptor beta chains from one sample, sequenced in a study of identifying expanded T cells in peripheral blood. Using immunoSEQ multiplex PCR, the repertoire was profiled, and TCRdb retains in-frame clones only, with some absent. The table has 100,000 or so clones, around nine tenths seen once. Material: blood. The receptors come from a person between 18 and 75 years old in good health. Both conserved end residues are trimmed from each CDR3.

V,CDR3
TRBV10-3,AISETPGLGDTQY
TRBV19,ASSIDRWGSYEQY
TRBV7-9,ASSVTGPLHQPQH
TRBV7-9,ASSSRSEQY
TRBV28,ASSLDKAPAQY
TRBV20-1,SARVGETQY
TRBV4-1,ASSPGTGVNEQY
TRBV27,ASSLGTGGNQPQH
TRBV30,AWILRARETEAF
TRBV7-3,ASSFSTGRGNEQF
TRBV30,AWSVRGSGEKLF
TRBV29-1,SVWFNSGANVLT
TRBV7-3,ASSLTPLGDTQY
TRBV6-1,ASSEYRGGSPYGYT
TRBV14,ASSHLRGASTGELF